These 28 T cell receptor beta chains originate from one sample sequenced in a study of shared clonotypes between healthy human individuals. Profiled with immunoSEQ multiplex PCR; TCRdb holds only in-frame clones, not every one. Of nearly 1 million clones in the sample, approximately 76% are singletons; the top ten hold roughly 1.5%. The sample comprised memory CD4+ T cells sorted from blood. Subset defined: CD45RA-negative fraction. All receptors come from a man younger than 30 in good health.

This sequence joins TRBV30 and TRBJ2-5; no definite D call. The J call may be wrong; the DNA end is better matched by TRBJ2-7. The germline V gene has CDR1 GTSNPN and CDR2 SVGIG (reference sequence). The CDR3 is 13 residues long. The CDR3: CAWSVQLGYEQYF. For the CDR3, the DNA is TGTGCCTGGAGTGTACAGTTGGGGTACGAGCAGTACTTC.

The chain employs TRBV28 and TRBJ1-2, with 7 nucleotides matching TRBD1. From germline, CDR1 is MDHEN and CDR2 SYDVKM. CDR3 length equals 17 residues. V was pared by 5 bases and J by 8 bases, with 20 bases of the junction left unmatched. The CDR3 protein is CASSNFEGGVLRVGYTF. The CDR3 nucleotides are TGTGCCAGCAGTAATTTTGAAGGGGGCGTTTTGAGAGTGGGCTACACCTTC.

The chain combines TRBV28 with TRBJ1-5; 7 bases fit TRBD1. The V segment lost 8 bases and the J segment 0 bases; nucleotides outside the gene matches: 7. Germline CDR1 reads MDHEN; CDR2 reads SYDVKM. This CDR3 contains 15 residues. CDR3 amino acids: CASATQGGSNQPQHF. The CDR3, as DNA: TGTGCCAGCGCCACTCAGGGGGGTAGCAATCAGCCCCAGCATTTT. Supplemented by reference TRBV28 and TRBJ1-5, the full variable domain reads DVKVTQSSRYLVKRTGEKVFLECVQDMDHENMFWYRQDPGLGLRLIYFSYDVKMKEKGDIPEGYSVSREKKERFSLILESASTNQTSMYLCASATQGGSNQPQHFGDGTRLSIL.

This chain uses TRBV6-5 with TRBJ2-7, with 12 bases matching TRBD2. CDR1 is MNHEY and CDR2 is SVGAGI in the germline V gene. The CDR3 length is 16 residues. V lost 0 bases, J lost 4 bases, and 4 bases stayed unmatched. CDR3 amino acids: CASSYSITSGRYEQYF. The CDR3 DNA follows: TGTGCCAGCAGTTACTCTATAACTAGCGGGAGGTACGAGCAGTACTTC.

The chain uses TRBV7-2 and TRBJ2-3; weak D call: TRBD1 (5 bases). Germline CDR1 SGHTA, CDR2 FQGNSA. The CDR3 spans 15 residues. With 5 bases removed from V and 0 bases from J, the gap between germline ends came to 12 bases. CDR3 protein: CASSPPKGSTDTQYF. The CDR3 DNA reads TGTGCCAGCAGCCCTCCAAAGGGGAGCACAGATACGCAGTATTTT.

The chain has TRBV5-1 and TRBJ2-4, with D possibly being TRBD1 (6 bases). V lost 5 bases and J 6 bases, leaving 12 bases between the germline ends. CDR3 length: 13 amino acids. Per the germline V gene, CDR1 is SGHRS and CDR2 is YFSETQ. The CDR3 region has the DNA TGCGCCAGCAGTTACCAGGACAGAAACATTCAGTACTTC. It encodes CASSYQDRNIQYF. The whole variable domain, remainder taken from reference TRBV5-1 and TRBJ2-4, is KAGVTQTPRYLIKTRGQQVTLSCSPISGHRSVSWYQQTPGQGLQFLFEYFSETQRNKGNFPGRFSGRQFSNSRSEMNVSTLELGDSALYLCASSYQDRNIQYFGAGTRLSVL.

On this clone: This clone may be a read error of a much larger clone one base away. In nucleotides, the CDR3 is TGTGCCAGCGGTTCCAGGACTAGCGGGGGGGCCGGTGGGACCCAGTACTTC. Amino acid sequence: CASGSRTSGGAGGTQYF. This chain joins TRBV5-4 and TRBJ2-5; 15 positions agree with TRBD2. V shed 7 bases and J 7 bases; nucleotides not matched to a gene: 14. The CDR3 extends over 17 amino acids. Germline CDR1 and CDR2: SGHNT and YYREEE (reference sequence).

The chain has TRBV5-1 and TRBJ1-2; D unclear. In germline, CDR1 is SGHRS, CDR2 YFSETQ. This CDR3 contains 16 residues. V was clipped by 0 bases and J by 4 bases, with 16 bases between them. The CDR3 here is CASSLEASTSSYGYTF. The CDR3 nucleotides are TGCGCCAGCAGCTTGGAAGCTTCAACCTCAAGCTATGGCTACACCTTC.

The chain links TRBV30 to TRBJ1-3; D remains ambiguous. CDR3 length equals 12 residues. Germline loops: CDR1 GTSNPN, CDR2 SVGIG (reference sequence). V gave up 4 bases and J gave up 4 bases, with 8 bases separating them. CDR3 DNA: TGTGCCTGGACAGGCGGGGGAAACACCATATATTTT. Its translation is CAWTGGGNTIYF.

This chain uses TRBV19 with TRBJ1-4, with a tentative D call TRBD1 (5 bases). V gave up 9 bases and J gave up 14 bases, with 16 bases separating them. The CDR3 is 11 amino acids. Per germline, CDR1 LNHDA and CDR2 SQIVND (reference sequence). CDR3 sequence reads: CASSSGTRLFF. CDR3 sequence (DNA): TGTGCCAGCAGTTCCGGGACCCGGCTGTTTTTT.

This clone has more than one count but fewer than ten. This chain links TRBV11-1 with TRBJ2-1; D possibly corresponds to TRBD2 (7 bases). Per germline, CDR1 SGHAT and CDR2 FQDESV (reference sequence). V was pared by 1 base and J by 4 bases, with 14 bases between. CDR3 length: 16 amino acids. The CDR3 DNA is TGTGCCAGCAGCTTAGAGGGGGGGTACTCGTACAATGAGCAGTTCTTC. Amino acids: CASSLEGGYSYNEQFF.

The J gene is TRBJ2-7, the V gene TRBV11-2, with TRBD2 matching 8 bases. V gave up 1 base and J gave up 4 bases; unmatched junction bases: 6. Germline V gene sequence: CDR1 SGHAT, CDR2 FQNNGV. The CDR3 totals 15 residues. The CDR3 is CASSLVAGGEYEQYF. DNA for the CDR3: TGTGCCAGCAGCTTAGTCGCGGGAGGAGAATACGAGCAGTACTTC.

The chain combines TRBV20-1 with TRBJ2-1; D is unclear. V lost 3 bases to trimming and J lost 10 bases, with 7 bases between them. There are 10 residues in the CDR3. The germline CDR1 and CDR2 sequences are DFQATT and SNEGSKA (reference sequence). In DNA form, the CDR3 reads TGCAGTGCTAGTCGGCCGGAGCAGTTCTTC. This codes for CSASRPEQFF.

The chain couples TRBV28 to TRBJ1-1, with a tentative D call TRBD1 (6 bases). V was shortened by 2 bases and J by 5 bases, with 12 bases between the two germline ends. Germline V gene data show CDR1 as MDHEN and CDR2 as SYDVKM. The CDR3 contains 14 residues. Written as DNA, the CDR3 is TGTGCCAGCAGTTTAAGGGGGGATAGAACTGAAGCTTTCTTT. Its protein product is CASSLRGDRTEAFF.

CDR3 DNA sequence: TGTGCCAGCAGAAGGGACAGGGGGCCGGGAGAGACCCAGTACTTC. This encodes CASRRDRGPGETQYF. This chain links TRBV6-1 with TRBJ2-5; 12 bases line up with TRBD1. The CDR3 covers 15 residues. Germline V gene lookup returns CDR1 MNHNS and CDR2 SASEGT. After removal of 6 bases from V and 4 bases from J, the junction contained 6 bases not matched to a gene.

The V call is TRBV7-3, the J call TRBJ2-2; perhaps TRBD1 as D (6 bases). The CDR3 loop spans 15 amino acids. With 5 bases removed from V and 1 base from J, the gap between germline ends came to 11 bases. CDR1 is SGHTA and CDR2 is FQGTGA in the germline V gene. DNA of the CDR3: TGTGCCAGCAGCAAACAGGGTCAGAACACCGGGGAGCTGTTTTTT. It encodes CASSKQGQNTGELFF.

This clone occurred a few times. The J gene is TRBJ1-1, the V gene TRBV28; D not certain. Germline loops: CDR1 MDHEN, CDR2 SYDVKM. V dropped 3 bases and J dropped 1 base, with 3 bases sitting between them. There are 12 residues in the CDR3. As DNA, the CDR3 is TGTGCCAGCAGTTTTTCGAACACTGAAGCTTTCTTT. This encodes CASSFSNTEAFF.

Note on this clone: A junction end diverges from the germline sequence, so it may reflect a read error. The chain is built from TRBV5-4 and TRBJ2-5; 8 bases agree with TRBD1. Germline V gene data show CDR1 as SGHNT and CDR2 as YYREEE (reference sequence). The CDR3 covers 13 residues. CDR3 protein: CASSRRTGRASHF. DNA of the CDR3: TGTGCCAGCAGCCGGAGGACAGGGAGAGCCAGTCACTTC.

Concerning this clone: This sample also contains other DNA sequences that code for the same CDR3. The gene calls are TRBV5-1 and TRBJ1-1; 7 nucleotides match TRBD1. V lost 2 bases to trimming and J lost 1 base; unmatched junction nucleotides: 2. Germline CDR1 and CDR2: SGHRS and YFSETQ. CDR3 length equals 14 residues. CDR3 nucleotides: TGCGCCAGCAGCTTAGGACAGGCGAACACTGAAGCTTTCTTT. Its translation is CASSLGQANTEAFF.

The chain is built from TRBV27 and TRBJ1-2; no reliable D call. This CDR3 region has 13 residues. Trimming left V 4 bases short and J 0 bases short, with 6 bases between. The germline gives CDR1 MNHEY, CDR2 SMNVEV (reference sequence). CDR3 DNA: TGTGCCAGCAGTTCCCAGGCTAACTATGGCTACACCTTC. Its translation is CASSSQANYGYTF.

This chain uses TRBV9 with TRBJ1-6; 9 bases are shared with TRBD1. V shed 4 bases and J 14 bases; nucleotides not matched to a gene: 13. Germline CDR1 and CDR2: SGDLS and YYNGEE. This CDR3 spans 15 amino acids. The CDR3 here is CASSIRPGQGSALHF. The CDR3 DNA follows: TGTGCCAGCAGCATAAGGCCGGGACAGGGCTCAGCCCTCCACTTT.

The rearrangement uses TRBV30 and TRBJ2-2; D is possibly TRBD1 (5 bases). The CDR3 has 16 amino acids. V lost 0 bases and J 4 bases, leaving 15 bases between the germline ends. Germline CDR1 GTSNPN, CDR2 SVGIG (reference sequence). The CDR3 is CAWSVQRGPGTGELFF. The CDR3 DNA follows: TGTGCCTGGAGTGTACAAAGGGGCCCCGGCACCGGGGAGCTGTTTTTT.

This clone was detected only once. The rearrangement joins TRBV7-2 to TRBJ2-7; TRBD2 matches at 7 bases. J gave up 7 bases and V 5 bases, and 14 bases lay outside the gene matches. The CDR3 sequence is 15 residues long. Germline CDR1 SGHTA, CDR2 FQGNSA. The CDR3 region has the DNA TGTGCCAGCAGCACCCGTGGGGGGGGTTTGGGAGAGCAGTACTTC. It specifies CASSTRGGGLGEQYF.

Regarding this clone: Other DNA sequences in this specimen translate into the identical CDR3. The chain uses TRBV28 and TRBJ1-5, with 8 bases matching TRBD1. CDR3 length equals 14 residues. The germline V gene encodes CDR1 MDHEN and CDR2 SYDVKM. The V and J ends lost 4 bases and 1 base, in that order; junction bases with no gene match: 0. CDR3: CASSSGGSNQPQHF. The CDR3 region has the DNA TGTGCCAGCAGTTCAGGGGGCAGCAATCAGCCCCAGCATTTT.

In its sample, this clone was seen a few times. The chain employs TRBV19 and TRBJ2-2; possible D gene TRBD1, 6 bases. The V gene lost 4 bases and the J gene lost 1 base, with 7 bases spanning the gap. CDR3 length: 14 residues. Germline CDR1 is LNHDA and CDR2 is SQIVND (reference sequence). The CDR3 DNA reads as TGTGCCAGTAGTACGACAGGGAACACCGGGGAGCTGTTTTTT. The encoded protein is CASSTTGNTGELFF.

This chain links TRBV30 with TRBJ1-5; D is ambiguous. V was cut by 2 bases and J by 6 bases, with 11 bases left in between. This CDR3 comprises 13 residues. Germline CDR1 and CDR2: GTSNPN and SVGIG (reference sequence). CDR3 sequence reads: CAWSYRVGQPQHF. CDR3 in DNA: TGTGCCTGGAGTTACCGGGTAGGTCAGCCCCAGCATTTT.

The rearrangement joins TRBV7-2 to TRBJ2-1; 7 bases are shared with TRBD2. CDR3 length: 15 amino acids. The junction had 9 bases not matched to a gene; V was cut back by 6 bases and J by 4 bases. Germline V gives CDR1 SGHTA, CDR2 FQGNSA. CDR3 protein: CASSGREDSYNEQFF. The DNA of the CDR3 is TGTGCCAGCAGTGGGAGGGAGGACTCATACAATGAGCAGTTCTTC.

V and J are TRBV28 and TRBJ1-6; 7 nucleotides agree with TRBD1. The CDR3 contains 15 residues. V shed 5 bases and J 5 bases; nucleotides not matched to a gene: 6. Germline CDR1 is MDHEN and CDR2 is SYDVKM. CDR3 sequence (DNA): TGTGCCAGCAGTCCCTCGACAGGGAATAATTCACCCCTCCACTTT. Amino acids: CASSPSTGNNSPLHF.